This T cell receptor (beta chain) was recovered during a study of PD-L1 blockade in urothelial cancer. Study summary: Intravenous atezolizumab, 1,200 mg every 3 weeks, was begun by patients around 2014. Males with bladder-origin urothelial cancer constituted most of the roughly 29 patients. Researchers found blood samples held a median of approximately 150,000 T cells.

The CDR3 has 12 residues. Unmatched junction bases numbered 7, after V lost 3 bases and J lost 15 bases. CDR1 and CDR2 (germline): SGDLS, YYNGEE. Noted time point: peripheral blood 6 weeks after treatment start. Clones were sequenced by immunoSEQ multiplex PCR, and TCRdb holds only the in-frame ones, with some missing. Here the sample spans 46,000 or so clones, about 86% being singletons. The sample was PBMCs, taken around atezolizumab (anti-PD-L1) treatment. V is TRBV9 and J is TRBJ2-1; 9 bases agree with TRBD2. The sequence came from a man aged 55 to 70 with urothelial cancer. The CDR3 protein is CASSGPGLARFF. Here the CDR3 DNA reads TGTGCCAGCAGCGGGCCCGGACTAGCGAGGTTCTTC.